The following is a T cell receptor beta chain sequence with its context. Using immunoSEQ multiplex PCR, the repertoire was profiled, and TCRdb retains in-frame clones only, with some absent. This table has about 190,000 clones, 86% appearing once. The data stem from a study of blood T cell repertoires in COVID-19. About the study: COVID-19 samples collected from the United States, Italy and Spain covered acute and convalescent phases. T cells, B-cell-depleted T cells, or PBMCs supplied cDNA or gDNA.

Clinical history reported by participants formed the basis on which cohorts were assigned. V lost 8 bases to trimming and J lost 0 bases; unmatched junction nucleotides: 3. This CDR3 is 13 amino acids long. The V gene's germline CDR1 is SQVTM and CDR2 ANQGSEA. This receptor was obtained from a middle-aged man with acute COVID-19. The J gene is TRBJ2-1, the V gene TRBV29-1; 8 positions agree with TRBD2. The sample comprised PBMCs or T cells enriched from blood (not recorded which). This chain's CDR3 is CSFSGSSYNEQFF. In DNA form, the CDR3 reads TGCAGCTTCAGCGGGAGCTCCTACAATGAGCAGTTCTTC.